The 24 T cell receptor beta chains below were found in one sample sequenced in a study of shared clonotypes between healthy human individuals (dated by TCRdb to 2020 to 2022). Library preparation was by the immunoSEQ multiplex PCR assay. Held by TCRdb, this immuneACCESS table contains in-frame sequences only and omits some clones. Under half of the omission traces to an unresolved V gene where checked; the cause of the rest is unknown. This sample is represented by about 2.4 million clones; over 85% of them were singletons. The top ten clonotypes cover over 0.12% of the sample. The specimen sequenced was naive CD4+ T cells sorted from blood. Taken with the paper, the label for cell subset or site translates to: CD45RA+ positively selected. The source of these receptors is a man aged 18 to 35 in good health.

The rearrangement uses TRBV4-1 and TRBJ1-3; D uncertain. This CDR3 is 16 amino acids long. Trimming took off 2 bases at V and 2 bases at J, with 13 bases between the two ends. Germline V lookup: CDR1 MGHRA, CDR2 YSYEKL. CDR3 sequence reads: CASSQPGRVAGNTIYF. CDR3 nucleotide sequence: TGCGCCAGCAGCCAACCTGGGAGGGTGGCTGGAAACACCATATATTTT.

The genes are TRBV2 and TRBJ1-5; D ambiguous. The CDR3 runs to 14 residues. Trimming pared 4 bases from V and 5 bases from J, leaving 12 bases between. Germline assignment: CDR1 SNHLY and CDR2 FYNNEI. The CDR3 protein is CASSVNTGYQPQHF. The CDR3 coding sequence is TGTGCCAGCAGTGTTAATACCGGCTATCAGCCCCAGCATTTT.

J is TRBJ2-1 and V is TRBV5-1; possible D gene TRBD1, 5 bases. The CDR3 contains 15 residues. V lost 0 bases to trimming and J lost 3 bases, with 10 bases between them. Germline lookup yields CDR1 SGHRS and CDR2 YFSETQ. The CDR3 reads CASSLVAGFYNEQFF. The CDR3 DNA reads TGCGCCAGCAGCTTGGTCGCAGGGTTCTACAATGAGCAGTTCTTC.

This clone was counted a single time. The CDR3 coding sequence is TGTGCCAGCAGCGTAGAGGGGCTTAGCGGGGGGTACAATGAGCAGTTCTTC. This codes for CASSVEGLSGGYNEQFF. The chain employs TRBV9 and TRBJ2-1, with 10 bases aligning to TRBD2. CDR1 SGDLS and CDR2 YYNGEE come from the germline V gene. With V trimmed by 0 bases and J by 4 bases, 7 bases remained unmatched. The CDR3 is 17 amino acids.

As to this clone: The sample contains more than one DNA sequence encoding this CDR3. The chain carries TRBV7-2 and TRBJ2-7, with D unclear. Germline loops: CDR1 SGHTA, CDR2 FQGNSA. Trimming took 1 base from V and 4 from J, leaving 14 bases between them. This CDR3 is built from 15 residues. The CDR3 loop reads CASSLDRTEAYEQYF. The CDR3 coding sequence is TGTGCCAGCAGCTTAGATCGAACGGAAGCTTACGAGCAGTACTTC. Looking up the rest from reference TRBV7-2 and TRBJ2-7 gives the full variable domain: GAGVSQSPSNKVTEKGKDVELRCDPISGHTALYWYRQSLGQGLEFLIYFQGNSAPDKSGLPSDRFSAERTGGSVSTLTIQRTQQEDSAVYLCASSLDRTEAYEQYFGPGTRLTVT.

V usage is TRBV30 and J usage is TRBJ2-2; 7 bases fit TRBD1. Germline CDR1 reads GTSNPN; CDR2 reads SVGIG (reference sequence). Trimming took 6 bases from V and 2 from J; bases not matched to a gene: 6. There are 14 residues in the CDR3. CDR3 in amino acids: CACSGQINTGELFF. The CDR3 DNA reads as TGTGCCTGCTCGGGACAGATTAACACCGGGGAGCTGTTTTTT.

The table lists this clone with a count of one. This specimen includes other DNA sequences encoding the same CDR3. The rearrangement uses TRBV5-1 and TRBJ1-1; D remains unclear. V lost 0 bases, J lost 1 base, and 7 bases lay in between. Germline lookup yields CDR1 SGHRS and CDR2 YFSETQ. The CDR3 runs 14 residues. The CDR3 DNA follows: TGCGCCAGCAGCTTGGGGGTCTCGAACACTGAAGCTTTCTTT. Amino acid sequence: CASSLGVSNTEAFF.

The V gene is TRBV7-6, the J gene TRBJ2-7; D is undetermined. V lost 1 base and J lost 0, with 10 bases in between. The CDR3 has 15 residues. Germline assignment: CDR1 SGHVS and CDR2 FNYEAQ. The CDR3 loop reads CASSLVALPSYEQYF. The CDR3 coding sequence is TGTGCCAGCAGCTTAGTGGCGTTACCCTCCTACGAGCAGTACTTC.

V and J are TRBV5-1 and TRBJ1-4; D ambiguous. Trimming left V 0 bases short and J 7 bases short, with 10 bases between. CDR3 length: 14 residues. Germline values: CDR1 SGHRS, CDR2 YFSETQ. CDR3 residues: CASSLALDGEKLFF. DNA of the CDR3: TGCGCCAGCAGCTTGGCCTTGGACGGTGAAAAACTGTTTTTT.

J is TRBJ2-1 and V is TRBV10-3, with no clear D. Per germline, CDR1 ENHRY and CDR2 SYGVKD. CDR3 length equals 13 residues. Trimming took 3 bases from V and 6 from J, leaving 9 bases between them. CDR3 sequence: CAISDRNSNEQFF. The CDR3 DNA sequence: TGTGCCATCAGTGATCGAAACTCCAATGAGCAGTTCTTC.

The J gene is TRBJ2-2, the V gene TRBV6-5, with D possibly TRBD1 on 6 matching bases. Germline lookup yields CDR1 MNHEY and CDR2 SVGAGI. Trimming removed 5 bases at V and 3 bases at J, with 10 bases between. The CDR3 spans 14 residues. CDR3 in DNA: TGTGCCAGCAGTGAACAGGGACACACCGGGGAGCTGTTTTTT. Translated, it gives CASSEQGHTGELFF.

In the case of this clone: Additional DNA sequences in this sample encode the identical CDR3. The chain has TRBV7-2 and TRBJ2-1; no firm D call. The CDR3 spans 12 residues. Germline CDR1 is SGHTA and CDR2 is FQGNSA. V was clipped by 1 base and J by 6 bases, with 4 bases between them. This CDR3 reads CASSLVGNEQFF. The CDR3, as DNA: TGTGCCAGCAGCTTAGTAGGCAATGAGCAGTTCTTC.

The chain is built from TRBV4-2 and TRBJ1-2; D ambiguous. Per the germline V gene, CDR1 is LGHNA and CDR2 is YNFKEQ. Between the trimmed V and J ends, which lost 1 base and 4 bases, there was a span of 13 bases. This CDR3 has 15 residues. CDR3 in amino acids: CASSQGQATLYGYTF. The CDR3 DNA follows: TGTGCCAGCAGCCAAGGACAAGCGACGCTCTATGGCTACACCTTC.

The gene calls are TRBV29-1 and TRBJ2-3; 9 bases align to TRBD1. With V trimmed by 6 bases and J by 3 bases, 16 bases remained unmatched. Germline-derived CDR1 and CDR2 are SQVTM and ANQGSEA. The CDR3 extends over 17 amino acids. CDR3 region: CSVAPTGTGYSTDTQYF. For the CDR3, the DNA is TGCAGCGTGGCCCCTACCGGGACAGGGTATAGTACAGATACGCAGTATTTT.

This chain uses TRBV6-1 with TRBJ2-3; weak D call: TRBD2 (6 bases). The germline V gene encodes CDR1 MNHNS and CDR2 SASEGT. CDR3 length: 14 residues. V gave up 3 bases and J gave up 6 bases, with 13 bases separating them. The CDR3 sequence is CASSDRGLEDTQYF. The CDR3 DNA sequence: TGTGCCAGCAGTGACCGGGGACTTGAGGATACGCAGTATTTT.

J is TRBJ2-1 and V is TRBV2, with D perhaps matching TRBD1 (6 bases). The germline V and J ends were trimmed by 6 bases and 1 base, with 16 bases remaining between them. The CDR3 has 16 amino acids. The germline V gene encodes CDR1 SNHLY and CDR2 FYNNEI. The CDR3 nucleotides read TGTGCCAGCAGACCTCCGGGACACTCTTCCTACAATGAGCAGTTCTTC. This codes for CASRPPGHSSYNEQFF.

The rearrangement uses TRBV30 and TRBJ2-1; TRBD2 matches 11 bases. V shed 5 bases, J shed 7 bases, and the junction held 10 bases outside the gene matches. Germline CDR1 is GTSNPN and CDR2 is SVGIG (reference sequence). The CDR3 length is 15 residues. In DNA, the CDR3 is TGTGCCTGGGGCTTAGCGGGGGGGCGAAGGAATGAGCAGTTCTTC. The encoded protein is CAWGLAGGRRNEQFF.

J is TRBJ2-2 and V is TRBV5-6, with 9 bases fitting TRBD1. CDR1 SGHDT and CDR2 YYEEEE come from the germline V gene. With 3 bases clipped from V and 6 bases from J, the junction kept 9 bases outside the gene matches. There are 16 residues in the CDR3. The CDR3 region is CASSSAGTGNPGELFF. CDR3 bases: TGTGCCAGCAGCTCCGCCGGGACAGGGAATCCCGGGGAGCTGTTTTTT.

In the case of this clone: The identical CDR3 is also encoded by other nucleotide sequences in the sample. The chain links TRBV5-1 to TRBJ2-7, with 8 bases matching TRBD2. V lost 4 bases and J lost 0; bases outside the gene matches: 3. Germline CDR1 is SGHRS and CDR2 is YFSETQ. CDR3 size: 14 residues. CDR3 sequence (DNA): TGCGCCAGCAGCGGTAGCGGGACCTCCTACGAGCAGTACTTC. Translated, it gives CASSGSGTSYEQYF.

The chain joins TRBV6-1 to TRBJ2-7; TRBD1 matches at 9 bases. V was pared by 2 bases and J by 6 bases, with 8 bases of the junction left unmatched. CDR1 and CDR2 from the germline V gene are MNHNS and SASEGT. CDR3 length equals 15 residues. The CDR3, as DNA: TGTGCCAGCAGTGAAAGTGGGACAGGGTATGCCGAGCAGTACTTC. The encoded protein is CASSESGTGYAEQYF.

The CDR3 protein is CASSGDRGTTEAFF. Written as DNA, the CDR3 is TGTGCCAGCTCAGGTGACAGGGGGACCACTGAAGCTTTCTTT. The J gene is TRBJ1-1, the V gene TRBV18; TRBD1 aligns across 9 bases. The CDR3 consists of 14 residues. Germline V gene sequence: CDR1 KGHSH, CDR2 LQKENI. V lost 5 bases to trimming and J lost 4 bases; unmatched junction nucleotides: 5.

CDR3 DNA sequence: TGTGCCAGCAGTGAACCGGCCAGCTCCTACGAGCAGTACTTC. Translated: CASSEPASSYEQYF. The genes are TRBV6-1 and TRBJ2-7; D is unclear. V was shortened by 2 bases and J by 0 bases, with 8 bases between the two germline ends. Germline V lookup: CDR1 MNHNS, CDR2 SASEGT. The CDR3 has 14 amino acids.

The chain is built from TRBV21-1 and TRBJ1-4; the table's D call, TRBD1, has no DNA check behind it. TRBV21-1 is termed a pseudogene. The CDR3 totals 15 residues. CDR3 sequence reads: CASSTWQGKGEKLFF. In DNA, the CDR3 is TGTGCCAGCAGCACTTGGCAGGGCAAAGGTGAAAAACTGTTTTTT.

V is TRBV20-1 and J is TRBJ1-1; D gene uncertain. The germline V gene encodes CDR1 DFQATT and CDR2 SNEGSKA (reference sequence). This CDR3 contains 11 residues. Trimming removed 3 bases at V and 10 bases at J, with 12 bases between. CDR3 loop: CSARPGRAAFF. The CDR3 coding sequence is TGCAGTGCTAGGCCAGGCCGTGCAGCTTTCTTT.